The 13 T cell receptor beta chains below all came from one sample that was sequenced in a study of T cell repertoires in cytomegalovirus infection. TCRdb used MiXCR to reprocess the reads, holding one entry per CDR3 protein. Of about 260,000 distinct CDR3 sequences listed, about an eighth are singletons. Material: PBMCs. Every receptor here comes from a human donor in good health (CMV status not recorded). Some clones in this sample may be carry-over from other donors' samples.

In this sample, this clonotype turned up many times. This chain links TRBV6-1 with TRBJ1-2; TRBD1 matches 8 bases. CDR1 and CDR2 (germline): MNHNS, SASEGT. The CDR3 totals 14 residues. J lost 7 bases, V lost 2 bases, and 6 bases had no gene match. The CDR3 loop reads CASSERAGGFGYTF. The CDR3 DNA follows: TGTGCCAGCAGTGAAAGGGCAGGGGGCTTTGGCTACACCTTC.

The rearrangement links TRBV28 to TRBJ2-5; 9 bases agree with TRBD1. V shed 6 bases and J 5 bases; nucleotides not matched to a gene: 7. CDR1 and CDR2 (germline): MDHEN, SYDVKM. The CDR3 loop spans 14 amino acids. The CDR3 region is CASRPGQGGETQYF. CDR3 bases: TGTGCCAGCAGACCGGGACAGGGCGGGGAGACCCAGTACTTC.

This clonotype showed up many times. The V call is TRBV12-3 or TRBV12-4, the J call TRBJ1-1; D perhaps matches TRBD1 (6 bases). The V end was cut by 6 bases, the J end by 4 bases, with 12 bases between. The CDR3 is made up of 13 amino acids. CDR3: CASSLRGPTEAFF. The CDR3 nucleotides read TGTGCCAGCAGCCTGCGGGGGCCCACTGAAGCTTTCTTT.

The chain recombines TRBV2 with TRBJ1-3; D possibly corresponds to TRBD1 (6 bases). Germline V CDR1 and CDR2: SNHLY, FYNNEI. The length of the CDR3 is 16 residues. Trimming removed 8 bases at V and 0 bases at J, with 17 bases between. CDR3 protein: CASSGPWDTSGNTIYF. The DNA of the CDR3 is TGTGCCAGCTCGGGGCCTTGGGACACCTCTGGAAACACCATATATTTT.

This clonotype was detected a few times. The rearrangement joins TRBV6-1 to TRBJ1-2; TRBD1 matches at 7 bases. The CDR3 is made up of 16 amino acids. Germline V gives CDR1 MNHNS, CDR2 SASEGT. V lost 0 bases to trimming and J lost 4 bases; unmatched junction nucleotides: 8. CDR3 in amino acids: CASSEARGQAIYGYTF. In nucleotides, the CDR3 is TGTGCCAGCAGTGAAGCGCGAGGACAGGCTATCTATGGCTACACCTTC.

This clonotype was detected many times. This chain uses TRBV6-2 or TRBV6-3 with TRBJ2-3, with 9 bases fitting TRBD2. Germline CDR1 MNHEY, CDR2 SVGEGT. J gave up 3 bases and V 6 bases, and 10 bases lay outside the gene matches. The CDR3 is made up of 16 amino acids. The CDR3 here is CASRTPGLAKTDTQYF. CDR3 DNA: TGTGCCAGCAGGACGCCGGGACTAGCAAAGACAGATACGCAGTATTTT.

Of note for this clonotype: Given the absence of the conserved phenylalanine or tryptophan at the CDR3 end, a read error is likely. The rearrangement joins TRBV10-3 to TRBJ1-1, with D tentatively TRBD1 (6 bases). The CDR3 extends over 13 amino acids. The germline V gene has CDR1 ENHRY and CDR2 SYGVKD. The V end was cut by 1 base, the J end by 7 bases, with 10 bases between. DNA of the CDR3: TGTGCCATCAGTGAGTGGAGGGGGGGTGAAGCTTTCTCT. This codes for CAISEWRGGEAFS.

This clonotype occurred a few times. The rearrangement links TRBV6-2 or TRBV6-3 to TRBJ1-2; D call uncertain. Germline V gene data show CDR1 as MNHEY and CDR2 as SVGEGT. The CDR3 loop spans 12 amino acids. V was cut by 6 bases and J by 5 bases, with 10 bases left in between. CDR3 sequence: CASSPPAYGYTF. CDR3 sequence (DNA): TGTGCCAGCAGCCCACCGGCATATGGCTACACCTTC.

This clonotype was observed many times. The chain couples TRBV7-2 to TRBJ2-7; no firm D call. The V gene lost 2 bases and the J gene lost 2 bases, with 10 bases spanning the gap. This CDR3 has 14 residues. Germline V gene sequence: CDR1 SGHTA, CDR2 FQGNSA. CDR3 coding DNA: TGTGCCAGCAGCTTAACGGGTTCCACCTACGAGCAGTACTTC. Translation: CASSLTGSTYEQYF.

This clonotype was counted ten times or more. This chain links TRBV7-2 with TRBJ2-7; TRBD1 matches at 7 bases. With 5 bases clipped from V and 2 bases from J, the junction kept 9 bases outside the gene matches. The CDR3 is 15 amino acids. CDR1 SGHTA and CDR2 FQGNSA come from the germline V gene. CDR3 in DNA: TGTGCCAGCAGCACCAGGACAGGTGGGGCCTACGAGCAGTACTTC. This sequence encodes CASSTRTGGAYEQYF.

This clonotype was detected many times. This rearrangement joins TRBV6-2 or TRBV6-3 to TRBJ1-2, with 8 bases identical to TRBD1. The CDR3 covers 15 residues. Germline V lookup: CDR1 MNHEY, CDR2 SVGEGT. Germline trimming cut 6 bases from V and 4 bases from J; bases unmatched to any gene: 10. The CDR3 DNA reads as TGTGCCAGCAGCCCTAGGACAGGGTACAGCTATGGCTACACCTTC. Translated: CASSPRTGYSYGYTF.

This clonotype was seen ten or more times. One end of the junction fails to match germline, which may point to a read error. This chain connects TRBV12-3 or TRBV12-4 to TRBJ1-5; D gene uncertain. The CDR3 consists of 12 residues. CDR3 in amino acids: CASSLGYSTMDF. Written as DNA, the CDR3 is TGTGCCAGCAGTTTAGGATACAGTACGATGGATTTT.

This clonotype was counted many times. The chain employs TRBV7-2 and TRBJ1-4; the match to TRBD1 covers 10 bases. Trimming took 2 bases from V and 7 from J; bases not matched to a gene: 10. The CDR3 totals 17 residues. Germline V lookup: CDR1 SGHTA, CDR2 FQGNSA. In nucleotides, the CDR3 is TGTGCCAGCAGCTTAACGGGACAGGGGCCGGGGGGTGAAAAACTGTTTTTT. This translates into CASSLTGQGPGGEKLFF.